These T cell receptor beta chains were read from a single sample in a study of cytomegalovirus exposure and HLA in healthy donors. Sequencing was performed with immunoSEQ multiplex PCR; in TCRdb, only in-frame clones are kept and a portion is missing. The table has 140,000 or so clones, approximately 72% seen once. The sequenced material came from PBMCs. The source of these receptors is a woman aged 60-75 years in good health and CMV-seronegative. CDR3s include the opening cysteine and the closing phenylalanine or tryptophan. Each record gives: V gene, D gene, clone size, J gene, CDR3 DNA, CDR3 protein. The D gene is left open where the match is weak. Where a row states a size, it is once, few, many or the class of an expanded clone; other rows omit it.

>TRBV27|NA|NA|TRBJ2-7
TGTGCCAGCAGTTTATCGGACAACCCAGCCTACGAGCAGTACTTC
CASSLSDNPAYEQYF
>TRBV10-3|TRBD1|NA|TRBJ2-2
TGTGCCATCAGCGGAGGACAGGGGATAAACACCGGGGAGCTGTTTTTT
CAISGGQGINTGELFF
>TRBV6-6|TRBD2|few|TRBJ2-3
TGTGCCAGCAGTCCGGGAGGTGGGACTAGGGCAGATACGCAGTATTTT
CASSPGGGTRADTQYF
>TRBV28|NA|NA|TRBJ2-6
TGTGCCAGCAGTTTAGTCAGGAACTCTGGGGCCAACGTCCTGACTTTC
CASSLVRNSGANVLTF
>TRBV5-1|NA|NA|TRBJ1-6
TGCGCCAGCAGCTTGGCTGGGGAGAGGTCACCCCTCCACTTT
CASSLAGERSPLHF
>TRBV27|TRBD2|NA|TRBJ2-1
TGTGCCAGCAGTTTACCTAGCGGTATCTACAATGAGCAGTTCTTC
CASSLPSGIYNEQFF
>TRBV5-4|NA|NA|TRBJ2-6
TGTGCCAGCAGCTCCTCAGTGTCTGGGGCCAACGTCCTGACTTTC
CASSSSVSGANVLTF
>TRBV5-1|NA|NA|TRBJ1-3
TGCGCCAGCAGCTTGGTTCCCGCGGGTTCAGGAAACACCATATATTTT
CASSLVPAGSGNTIYF
>TRBV4-1|TRBD2|NA|TRBJ2-3
TGCGCCAGCAGCCAAGGTCTAGGACTAGCTTCAGATACGCAGTATTTT
CASSQGLGLASDTQYF
>TRBV6-1|NA|few|TRBJ2-5
TGTGCCAGCAGTGAGGACTTCCTTGGGCGGAGGGGCCAAGAGACCCAGTACTTC
CASSEDFLGRRGQETQYF
>TRBV19|TRBD2|NA|TRBJ2-1
TGTGCCAGTAGTCCCCCAGCGGGGGGTGTATACAATGAGCAGTTCTTC
CASSPPAGGVYNEQFF
>TRBV15|TRBD2|NA|TRBJ2-3
TGTGCCACCAGCATTAGCGGGAGTAACACAGATACGCAGTATTTT
CATSISGSNTDTQYF
>TRBV11-1|TRBD2|NA|TRBJ2-3
TGTGCCAGCAGCCGAATAGCGGGGGGGCGGAATACGCAGTATTTT
CASSRIAGGRNTQYF
>TRBV6-5|NA|NA|TRBJ2-2
TGTGCCAGCAGTTATAGAAGTAGCCCGAACACCGGGGAGCTGTTTTTT
CASSYRSSPNTGELFF
>TRBV11-2|TRBD1|NA|TRBJ2-7
TGTGCCAGCAGCTTTTCTACAGGGGAAGAGCAGTACTTC
CASSFSTGEEQYF
>TRBV5-6|TRBD1|NA|TRBJ1-2
TGTGCCAGCAGCTTAGGACAGGGACGGGGCTACACCTTC
CASSLGQGRGYTF
>TRBV5-1|NA|NA|TRBJ2-2
TGCGCCAGCAGCCCCGGACTAAGAGACACCGGGGAGCTGTTTTTT
CASSPGLRDTGELFF
>TRBV6-1|NA|NA|TRBJ1-4
TGTGCCAGCAGTCAGGGGGAAAAACTGTTTTTT
CASSQGEKLFF
>TRBV20-1|NA|NA|TRBJ2-2
TGCAGTGCCTTTGTTACCGGGGAGCTGTTTTTT
CSAFVTGELFF
>TRBV5-1|NA|NA|TRBJ1-1
TGCGCCAGCAGCTTGGCTGGGGGCTGGAAGACTGAAGCTTTCTTT
CASSLAGGWKTEAFF
>TRBV28|TRBD1|NA|TRBJ2-7
TGTGCCAGCTGCGACAGGGGGCTCAAGCAGTACTTC
CASCDRGLKQYF
>TRBV5-1|NA|NA|TRBJ2-1
TGCGCCAGCAGCTTTCGGACGGGAAACTCCTACAATGAGCAGTTCTTC
CASSFRTGNSYNEQFF
>TRBV2|TRBD2|NA|TRBJ2-3
TGTGCCAGCAGCTGGACTAGTGCGAAGGCAGATACGCAGTATTTT
CASSWTSAKADTQYF
>TRBV20-1|TRBD2|NA|TRBJ2-7
TGCAGTGCCTCGACTAGCGTCGAGCAGTACTTC
CSASTSVEQYF
>TRBV9|NA|NA|TRBJ1-2
TGTGCCAGCAGCGTAGACGGGGGGGGACACTATGGCTACACCTTC
CASSVDGGGHYGYTF
>TRBV11-2|TRBD1|NA|TRBJ2-4
TGTGCCAGCAGCATTGCCGGGACAGCAAACATTCAGTACTTC
CASSIAGTANIQYF
>TRBV6-5|TRBD1|few|TRBJ1-6
TGTGCCAGCAGTTACACCGGGACAGGGGATTCACCCCTCCACTTT
CASSYTGTGDSPLHF
>TRBV7-8|NA|NA|TRBJ1-2
TGTGCCAGCAGCTTAGCGCAGGGAATGCTAAGCTATGGCTACACCTTC
CASSLAQGMLSYGYTF
>TRBV27|NA|NA|TRBJ1-5
TGTGCCAGCAGTTTTGGGGCACCAAATCAGCCCCAGCATTTT
CASSFGAPNQPQHF
>TRBV7-9|TRBD2|few|TRBJ2-3
TGTGCCAGCAGCTCGGGGGGGTTGTCACGGTATTTT
CASSSGGLSRYF
>TRBV19|NA|NA|TRBJ1-3
TGTGCCGGCGCGGAGAGCTCTGGAAACACCATATATTTT
CAGAESSGNTIYF
>TRBV21-1|NA|few|TRBJ2-7
TGTGCCAGCAGCGGGAGGGGACAGGGGCGTACCGACGAGCAGTACTTC
CASSGRGQGRTDEQYF
>TRBV6-1|TRBD1|once|TRBJ1-5
TGTGCCAGCAGCGAAGGACAGGGGCTTCGGCAGCCCCAGCATTTT
CASSEGQGLRQPQHF
>TRBV5-6|NA|NA|TRBJ2-1
TGTGCCAGCAGCTTGGAGCAGGGCAATGAGCAGTTCTTC
CASSLEQGNEQFF
>TRBV7-2|NA|NA|TRBJ1-1
TGTGCCAGCAGTCCGACACTGCGGGGTACTGAAGCTTTCTTT
CASSPTLRGTEAFF
>TRBV7-2|TRBD1|once|TRBJ1-3
TGTGCCAGCAGCGGGAGACAGGGTTCCGGAAACACCATATATTTT
CASSGRQGSGNTIYF
>TRBV9|NA|few|TRBJ1-4
TGTGCCAGCAGCTGGGGGGGTGCCAGAACAACTAATGAAAAACTGTTTTTT
CASSWGGARTTNEKLFF
>TRBV28|NA|NA|TRBJ2-7
TGTGCCACCTCGGACAGCCAAAAATCCTACGAGCAGTACTTC
CATSDSQKSYEQYF
>TRBV28|TRBD2|NA|TRBJ2-3
TGTGCCAGCAACATAGCGGGAGGGTGGACAGATACGCAGTATTTT
CASNIAGGWTDTQYF
>TRBV6-5|NA|NA|TRBJ1-2
TGTGCCAGCAGTTCGGCAGGGCACTATGGCTACACCTTC
CASSSAGHYGYTF
>TRBV11-2|TRBD2|few|TRBJ2-1
TGTGCCAGCAGCCACGGGACTAGCGGGGGGGAAGTTGAGCAGTTCTTC
CASSHGTSGGEVEQFF
>TRBV6-6|NA|few|TRBJ2-3
TGTGCCAGCAGACAGACAGATACGCAGTATTTT
CASRQTDTQYF